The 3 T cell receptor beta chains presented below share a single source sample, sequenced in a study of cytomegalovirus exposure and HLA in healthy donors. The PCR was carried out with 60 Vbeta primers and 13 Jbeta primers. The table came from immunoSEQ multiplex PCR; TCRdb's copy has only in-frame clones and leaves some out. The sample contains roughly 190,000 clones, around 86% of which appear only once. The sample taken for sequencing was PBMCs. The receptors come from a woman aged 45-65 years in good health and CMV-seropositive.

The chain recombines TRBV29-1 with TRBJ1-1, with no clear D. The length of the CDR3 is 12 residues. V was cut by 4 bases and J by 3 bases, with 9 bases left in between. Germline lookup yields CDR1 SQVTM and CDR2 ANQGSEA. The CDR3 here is CSVGQVHTEAFF. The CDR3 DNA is TGCAGCGTTGGTCAGGTACACACTGAAGCTTTCTTT.

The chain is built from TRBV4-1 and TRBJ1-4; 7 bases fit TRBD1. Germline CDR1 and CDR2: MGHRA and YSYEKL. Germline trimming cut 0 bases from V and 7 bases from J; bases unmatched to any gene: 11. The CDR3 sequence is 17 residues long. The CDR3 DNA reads TGCGCCAGCAGCCAAGATTGGGGGGTAGGGGGCGCTGAAAAACTGTTTTTT. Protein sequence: CASSQDWGVGGAEKLFF.

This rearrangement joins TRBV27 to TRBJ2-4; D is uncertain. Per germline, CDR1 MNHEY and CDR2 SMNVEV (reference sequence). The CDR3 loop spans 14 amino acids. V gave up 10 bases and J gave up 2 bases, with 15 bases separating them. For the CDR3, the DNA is TGTGCCACCAAACCGCAGATCCCCAAAAACATTCAGTACTTC. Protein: CATKPQIPKNIQYF.